Listed below are T cell receptor beta chains from one sample, sequenced in a study of beta chain features in type 1 diabetes. TCRdb's copy holds only in-frame clones and misses some; the assay was immunoSEQ multiplex PCR. The table includes hundreds of thousands of clones, around 68% detected once. Material: naive CD4+ T cells from blood. These receptors were taken from a man aged 25 to 40 in good health. The CDR3 runs from the conserved cysteine through the conserved F or W. D genes are given only for firm matches. Clone size, where shown, is once, few, many, or a class for clones that have expanded.

-	TRBV7-2	-	TRBJ2-5	CASSLGVGETQYF	TGTGCCAGCAGCTTAGGGGTAGGGGAGACCCAGTACTTC
-	TRBV6-5	-	TRBJ2-7	CASSPTGTEIYEQYF	TGTGCCAGCAGCCCCACCGGGACGGAAATCTACGAGCAGTACTTC
-	TRBV30	-	TRBJ2-7	CAWSVPAGEYEQYF	TGTGCCTGGAGTGTACCGGCAGGGGAGTACGAGCAGTACTTC
once	TRBV20-1	-	TRBJ2-3	CSTPGTDTQYF	TGCAGTACCCCAGGCACAGATACGCAGTATTTT
-	TRBV20-1	-	TRBJ1-1	CSAKVSTEAFF	TGCAGTGCTAAGGTTAGCACTGAAGCTTTCTTT
-	TRBV5-4	-	TRBJ2-1	CASSLQGDWSYNEQFF	TGTGCCAGCAGCCTGCAGGGGGACTGGTCCTACAATGAGCAGTTCTTC
-	TRBV5-1	TRBD2	TRBJ2-3	CASSLDQAGSTDTQYF	TGCGCCAGCAGCTTGGATCAAGCGGGGAGCACAGATACGCAGTATTTT
-	TRBV30	-	TRBJ2-1	CAWSVSSSYNEQFF	TGTGCCTGGAGTGTATCGAGCTCCTACAATGAGCAGTTCTTC
-	TRBV30	TRBD1	TRBJ1-5	CAWSRTGLNQPQHF	TGTGCCTGGAGCAGGACAGGGTTGAATCAGCCCCAGCATTTT
-	TRBV30	-	TRBJ2-7	CAWSGEYEQYF	TGTGCCTGGTCGGGAGAATACGAGCAGTACTTC
once	TRBV29-1	TRBD1	TRBJ1-1	CSSQGVNTEAFF	TGCAGCTCGCAGGGGGTGAACACTGAAGCTTTCTTT
once	TRBV25-1	-	TRBJ2-5	CASSESGRGGETQYF	TGTGCCAGCAGTGAAAGCGGCAGGGGAGGAGAGACCCAGTACTTC
-	TRBV19	-	TRBJ2-4	CASSIQGRVQYF	TGTGCCAGTAGTATTCAGGGCCGTGTTCAGTACTTC
-	TRBV30	-	TRBJ2-7	CAWSGNPTGLYEQYF	TGTGCCTGGAGCGGCAACCCTACAGGGCTCTACGAGCAGTACTTC
few	TRBV2	-	TRBJ2-7	CASSKDAGYEQYF	TGTGCCAGCAGTAAGGACGCGGGCTACGAGCAGTACTTC
-	TRBV7-2	-	TRBJ2-7	CASRRGAVEEQYF	TGTGCCAGCAGGAGAGGGGCCGTTGAGGAGCAGTACTTC
-	TRBV29-1	TRBD2	TRBJ2-3	CSVERRLATDTQYF	TGCAGCGTTGAGCGGCGACTAGCGACAGATACGCAGTATTTT
once	TRBV2	-	TRBJ2-7	CASQEGYEQYF	TGTGCCAGCCAAGAGGGATACGAGCAGTACTTC
-	TRBV5-6	-	TRBJ1-6	CASSEQGPDSPLHF	TGTGCCAGCAGCGAACAGGGACCTGATTCACCCCTCCACTTT
-	TRBV27	-	TRBJ1-6	CASSAQGRNSPLHF	TGTGCCAGCAGTGCACAGGGTAGGAATTCACCCCTCCACTTT
-	TRBV5-4	TRBD2	TRBJ2-5	CASSSFRTSGSQETQYF	TGTGCCAGCAGCTCTTTTCGGACTAGCGGGTCCCAAGAGACCCAGTACTTC
-	TRBV10-3	TRBD1	TRBJ2-3	CAISPGQAGDTQYF	TGTGCCATCAGCCCGGGACAGGCTGGAGATACGCAGTATTTT
-	TRBV2	TRBD1	TRBJ2-1	CASSGQGGYNEQFF	TGTGCCAGCAGTGGACAGGGGGGTTACAATGAGCAGTTCTTC
-	TRBV11-2	-	TRBJ2-4	CASSQTDRHPNIQYF	TGTGCCAGCAGCCAAACGGACCGCCACCCCAACATTCAGTACTTC
few	TRBV30	-	TRBJ1-2	CAWSRLPIYGYTF	TGTGCCTGGAGTCGCCTGCCGATCTATGGCTACACCTTC
once	TRBV30	-	TRBJ2-7	CAWRPGTEQYF	TGTGCCTGGAGACCTGGGACCGAGCAGTACTTC
-	TRBV18	-	TRBJ2-7	CASSPPGTYEQYF	TGTGCCAGCTCACCACCGGGTACCTACGAGCAGTACTTC
-	TRBV7-6	-	TRBJ2-7	CASRPGAGTYEQYF	TGTGCCAGCAGACCGGGGGCGGGGACCTACGAGCAGTACTTC
-	TRBV25-1	-	TRBJ2-2	CASSEEGPTGELFF	TGTGCCAGCAGTGAAGAGGGTCCCACCGGGGAGCTGTTTTTT
-	TRBV7-2	-	TRBJ2-5	CASSLSAGGSGETQYF	TGTGCCAGCAGCTTATCGGCCGGGGGCAGCGGAGAGACCCAGTACTTC
few	TRBV28	-	TRBJ2-7	CASSAAPPYGGKRYEQYF	TGTGCCAGCAGTGCCGCCCCACCCTACGGGGGCAAGAGATACGAGCAGTACTTC
-	TRBV18	-	TRBJ2-1	CASSPVAPAYNEQFF	TGTGCCAGCTCACCGGTTGCGCCAGCCTACAATGAGCAGTTCTTC
-	TRBV14	-	TRBJ2-2	CASSQPGTLTGELFF	TGTGCCAGCAGCCAGCCCGGGACCCTCACCGGGGAGCTGTTTTTT
few	TRBV4-1	-	TRBJ2-7	CASSSPIEGISEQYF	TGCGCCAGCAGCTCACCTATTGAAGGGATCAGCGAGCAGTACTTC
-	TRBV29-1	-	TRBJ2-3	CSVRGAGTDTQYF	TGCAGCGTCCGTGGGGCTGGCACAGATACGCAGTATTTT
-	TRBV6-1	TRBD2	TRBJ2-7	CASWTSGGPSYEQYF	TGTGCCAGCTGGACTAGCGGGGGGCCCTCCTACGAGCAGTACTTC
-	TRBV29-1	-	TRBJ1-3	CSAAGNTIYF	TGCAGCGCCGCTGGAAACACCATATATTTT
-	TRBV14	-	TRBJ1-1	CASSPPGLGNTEAFF	TGTGCCAGCAGCCCGCCGGGCCTGGGGAACACTGAAGCTTTCTTT
-	TRBV29-1	TRBD2	TRBJ2-3	CSVSGGNTDTQYF	TGCAGCGTTAGCGGGGGGAACACAGATACGCAGTATTTT
-	TRBV29-1	-	TRBJ2-4	CSVFTPLAKNIQYF	TGCAGCGTCTTTACCCCGCTAGCCAAAAACATTCAGTACTTC
few	TRBV2	-	TRBJ2-3	CASSLAPYTDTQYF	TGTGCCAGCAGCCTGGCCCCTTACACAGATACGCAGTATTTT
-	TRBV7-9	-	TRBJ2-3	CASRRAYMAGDTQYF	TGTGCCAGCAGGCGGGCCTATATGGCGGGAGATACGCAGTATTTT
-	TRBV4-3	TRBD2	TRBJ2-7	CASSRSYRTSGSHEQYF	TGCGCCAGCAGCCGATCCTACAGGACTAGCGGGAGCCACGAGCAGTACTTC
-	TRBV10-3	-	TRBJ2-5	CATKDSTVETQYF	TGTGCCACCAAGGACTCGACTGTAGAGACCCAGTACTTC
-	TRBV9	TRBD2	TRBJ2-5	CASSLPGGTGLGQETQYF	TGTGCCAGCAGCCTGCCGGGGGGAACTGGCCTGGGCCAAGAGACCCAGTACTTC
few	TRBV2	-	TRBJ2-4	CASSDRGVDIQYF	TGTGCCAGCAGTGACAGGGGAGTAGACATTCAGTACTTC
few	TRBV30	TRBD2	TRBJ2-1	CASLGREQFF	TGTGCCTCCCTCGGGAGGGAGCAGTTCTTC
-	TRBV15	TRBD2	TRBJ2-2	CATSSGTSGTGELFF	TGTGCCACCAGCAGCGGGACTAGCGGTACCGGGGAGCTGTTTTTT
-	TRBV9	TRBD2	TRBJ2-7	CASSSPGLGLEQYF	TGTGCCAGCAGCTCCCCGGGACTAGGCCTAGAGCAGTACTTC
few	TRBV2	-	TRBJ2-1	CASSVSRYNEQFF	TGTGCCAGCAGTGTTTCACGCTACAATGAGCAGTTCTTC
few	TRBV29-1	TRBD1	TRBJ1-1	CSVRPGQAHTEAFF	TGCAGCGTCCGACCGGGACAGGCCCACACTGAAGCTTTCTTT